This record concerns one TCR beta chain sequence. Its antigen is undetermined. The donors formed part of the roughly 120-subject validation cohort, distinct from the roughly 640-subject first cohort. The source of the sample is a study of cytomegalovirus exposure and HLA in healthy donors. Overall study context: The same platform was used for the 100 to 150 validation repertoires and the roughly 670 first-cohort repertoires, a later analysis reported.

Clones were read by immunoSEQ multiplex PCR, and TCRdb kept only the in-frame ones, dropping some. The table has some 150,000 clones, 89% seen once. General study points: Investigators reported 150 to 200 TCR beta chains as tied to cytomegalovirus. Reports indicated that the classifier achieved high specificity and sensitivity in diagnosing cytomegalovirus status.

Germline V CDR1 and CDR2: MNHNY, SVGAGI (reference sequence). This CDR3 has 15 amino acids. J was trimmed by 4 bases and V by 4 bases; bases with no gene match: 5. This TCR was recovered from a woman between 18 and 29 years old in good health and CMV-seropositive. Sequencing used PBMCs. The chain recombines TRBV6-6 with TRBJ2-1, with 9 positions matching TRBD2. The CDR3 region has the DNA TGTGCCAGCAGTTCGTACAGCGGGGGGTACAATGAGCAGTTCTTC. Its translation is CASSSYSGGYNEQFF.